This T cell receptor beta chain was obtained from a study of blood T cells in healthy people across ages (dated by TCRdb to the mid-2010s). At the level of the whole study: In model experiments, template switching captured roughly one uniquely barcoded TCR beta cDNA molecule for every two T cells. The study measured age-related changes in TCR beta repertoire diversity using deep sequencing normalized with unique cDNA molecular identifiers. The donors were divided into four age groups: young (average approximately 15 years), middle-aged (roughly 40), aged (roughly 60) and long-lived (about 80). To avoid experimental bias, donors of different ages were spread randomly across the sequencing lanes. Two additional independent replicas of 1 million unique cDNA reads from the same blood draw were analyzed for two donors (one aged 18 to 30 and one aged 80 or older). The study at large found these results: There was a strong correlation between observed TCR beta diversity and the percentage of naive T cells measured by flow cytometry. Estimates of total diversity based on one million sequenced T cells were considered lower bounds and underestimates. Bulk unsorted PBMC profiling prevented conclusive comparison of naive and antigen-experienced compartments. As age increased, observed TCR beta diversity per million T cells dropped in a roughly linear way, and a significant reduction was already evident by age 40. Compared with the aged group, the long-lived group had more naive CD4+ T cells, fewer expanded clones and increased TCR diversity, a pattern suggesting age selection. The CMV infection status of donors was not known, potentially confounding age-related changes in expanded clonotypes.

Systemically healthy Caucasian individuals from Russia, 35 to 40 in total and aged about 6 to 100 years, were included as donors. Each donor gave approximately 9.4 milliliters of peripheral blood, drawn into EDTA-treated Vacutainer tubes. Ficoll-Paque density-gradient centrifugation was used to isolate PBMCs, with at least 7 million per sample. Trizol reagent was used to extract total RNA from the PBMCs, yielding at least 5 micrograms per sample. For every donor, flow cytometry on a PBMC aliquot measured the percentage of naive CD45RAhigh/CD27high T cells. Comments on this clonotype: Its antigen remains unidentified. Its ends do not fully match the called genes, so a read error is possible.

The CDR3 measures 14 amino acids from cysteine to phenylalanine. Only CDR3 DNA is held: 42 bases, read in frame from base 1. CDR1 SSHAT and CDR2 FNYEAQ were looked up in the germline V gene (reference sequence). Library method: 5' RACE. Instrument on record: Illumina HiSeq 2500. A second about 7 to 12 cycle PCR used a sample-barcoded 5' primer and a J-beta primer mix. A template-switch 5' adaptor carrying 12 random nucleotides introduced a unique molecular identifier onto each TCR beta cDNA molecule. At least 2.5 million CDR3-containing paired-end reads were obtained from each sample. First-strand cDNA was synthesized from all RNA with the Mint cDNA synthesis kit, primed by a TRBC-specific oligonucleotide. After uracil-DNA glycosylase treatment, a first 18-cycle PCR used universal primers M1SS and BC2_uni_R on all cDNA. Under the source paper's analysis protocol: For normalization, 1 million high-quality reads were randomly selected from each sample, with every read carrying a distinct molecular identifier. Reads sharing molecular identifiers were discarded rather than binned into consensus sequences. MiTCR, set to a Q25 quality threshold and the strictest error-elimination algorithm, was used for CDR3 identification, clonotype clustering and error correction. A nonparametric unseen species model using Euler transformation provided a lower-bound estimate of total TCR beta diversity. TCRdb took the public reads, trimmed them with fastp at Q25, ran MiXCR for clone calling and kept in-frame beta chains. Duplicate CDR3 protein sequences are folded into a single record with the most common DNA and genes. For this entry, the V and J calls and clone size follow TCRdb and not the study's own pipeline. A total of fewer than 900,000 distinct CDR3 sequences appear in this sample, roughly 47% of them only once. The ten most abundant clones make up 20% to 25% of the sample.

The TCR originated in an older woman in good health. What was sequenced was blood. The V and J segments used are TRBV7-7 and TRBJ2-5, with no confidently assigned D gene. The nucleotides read TGTGCTAGCAGCGACCGGACCGAATCCAATGAGCAGTACTTC. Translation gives CASSDRTESNEQYF.